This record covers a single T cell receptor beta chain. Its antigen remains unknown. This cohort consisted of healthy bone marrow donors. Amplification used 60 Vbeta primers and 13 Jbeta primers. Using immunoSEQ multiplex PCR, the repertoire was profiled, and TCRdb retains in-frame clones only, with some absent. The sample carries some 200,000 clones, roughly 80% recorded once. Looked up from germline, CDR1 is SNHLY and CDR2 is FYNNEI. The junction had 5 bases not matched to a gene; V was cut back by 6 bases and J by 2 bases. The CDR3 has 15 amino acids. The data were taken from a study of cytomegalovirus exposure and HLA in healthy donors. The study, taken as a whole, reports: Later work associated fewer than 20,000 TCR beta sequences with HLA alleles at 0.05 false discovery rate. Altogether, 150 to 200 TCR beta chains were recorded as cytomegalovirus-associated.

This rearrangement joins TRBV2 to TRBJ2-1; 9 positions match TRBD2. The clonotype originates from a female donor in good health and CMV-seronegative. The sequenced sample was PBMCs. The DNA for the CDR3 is TGTGCCAGCAGGCTCCAGCGGGGGGCCTACAATGAGCAGTTCTTC. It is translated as CASRLQRGAYNEQFF.